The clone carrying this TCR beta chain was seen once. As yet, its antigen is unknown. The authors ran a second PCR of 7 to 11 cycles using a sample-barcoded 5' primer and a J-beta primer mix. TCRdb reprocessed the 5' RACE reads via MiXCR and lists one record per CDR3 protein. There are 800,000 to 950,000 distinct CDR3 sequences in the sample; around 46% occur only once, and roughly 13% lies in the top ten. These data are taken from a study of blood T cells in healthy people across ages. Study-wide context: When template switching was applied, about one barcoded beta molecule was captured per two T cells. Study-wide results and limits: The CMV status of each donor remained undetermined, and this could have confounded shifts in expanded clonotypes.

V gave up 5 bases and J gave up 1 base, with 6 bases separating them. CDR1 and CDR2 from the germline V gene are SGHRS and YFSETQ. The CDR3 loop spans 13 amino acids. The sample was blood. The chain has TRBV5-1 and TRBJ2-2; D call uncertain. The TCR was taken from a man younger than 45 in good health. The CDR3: CASSHGNTGELFF. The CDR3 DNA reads TGCGCCAGCAGTCATGGGAACACCGGGGAGCTGTTTTTT. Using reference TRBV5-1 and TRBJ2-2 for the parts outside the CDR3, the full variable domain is KAGVTQTPRYLIKTRGQQVTLSCSPISGHRSVSWYQQTPGQGLQFLFEYFSETQRNKGNFPGRFSGRQFSNSRSEMNVSTLELGDSALYLCASSHGNTGELFFGEGSRLTVL.